A selection of T cell receptor beta chains follows, all from one sample in a study of blood T cell repertoires in COVID-19. Sequencing used immunoSEQ multiplex PCR; TCRdb keeps in-frame clones, though not all of them. The sample lists some 200,000 clones; approximately 85% were seen once. The sequencing sample was made of peripheral blood. The receptors shown here come from a woman between 65 and 79 years old with COVID-19, enrolled during active disease. CDR3s include the opening cysteine and the closing phenylalanine or tryptophan. A D gene is named only where the DNA matches it firmly. Where a row states a size, it is once, few, many or the class of an expanded clone; other rows omit it.

clone_size: .; j_call: TRBJ1-5; cdr3_length: 17; d_call: .; v_call: TRBV20-1; cdr3_aa: CSASALGGDKPIQPQHF; cdr3_nt: TGCAGTGCTAGTGCCCTAGGGGGAGACAAACCGATACAGCCCCAGCATTTT
clone_size: .; j_call: TRBJ1-2; cdr3_length: 14; d_call: .; v_call: TRBV6-5; cdr3_aa: CASSPDRLGGGYTF; cdr3_nt: TGTGCCAGCAGTCCCGACAGGCTAGGGGGTGGCTACACCTTC
clone_size: .; j_call: TRBJ1-6; cdr3_length: 12; d_call: .; v_call: TRBV27; cdr3_aa: CASSTPGGPLHF; cdr3_nt: TGTGCCAGCAGTACCCCGGGGGGACCCCTCCACTTT
clone_size: .; j_call: TRBJ1-1; cdr3_length: 14; d_call: TRBD1; v_call: TRBV6-2/TRBV6-3; cdr3_aa: CASSTGGQNTEAFF; cdr3_nt: TGTGCCAGCAGCACAGGGGGCCAGAACACTGAAGCTTTCTTT
clone_size: .; j_call: TRBJ1-2; cdr3_length: 14; d_call: .; v_call: TRBV2; cdr3_aa: CAIQGGGPNYGYTF; cdr3_nt: TGTGCCATACAGGGCGGCGGCCCTAACTATGGCTACACCTTC
clone_size: once; j_call: TRBJ2-1; cdr3_length: 14; d_call: TRBD2; v_call: TRBV25-1; cdr3_aa: CASSTWEGPNEQFF; cdr3_nt: TGTGCCAGCAGTACCTGGGAGGGGCCCAATGAGCAGTTCTTC
clone_size: .; j_call: TRBJ1-1; cdr3_length: 18; d_call: TRBD1; v_call: TRBV3-1/TRBV3-2; cdr3_aa: CASSQPGSTGVQNTEAFF; cdr3_nt: TGTGCCAGCAGCCAACCCGGGTCGACAGGGGTCCAGAACACTGAAGCTTTCTTT
clone_size: .; j_call: TRBJ2-5; cdr3_length: 20; d_call: TRBD2; v_call: TRBV3-1/TRBV3-2; cdr3_aa: CASTFPPTGKRAGVQETQYF; cdr3_nt: TGTGCCAGCACCTTTCCCCCCACAGGAAAGCGAGCGGGGGTCCAAGAGACCCAGTACTTC
clone_size: once; j_call: TRBJ2-7; cdr3_length: 14; d_call: TRBD2; v_call: TRBV9; cdr3_aa: CASSAETSGRKQYF; cdr3_nt: TGTGCCAGCAGCGCTGAGACTAGCGGGAGAAAGCAGTACTTC
clone_size: .; j_call: TRBJ1-6; cdr3_length: 13; d_call: .; v_call: TRBV5-4; cdr3_aa: CASSLKRGSPLHF; cdr3_nt: TGTGCCAGCAGCTTGAAAAGAGGTTCACCCCTCCACTTT
clone_size: .; j_call: TRBJ2-1; cdr3_length: 16; d_call: .; v_call: TRBV7-3; cdr3_aa: CASSLRAMSSYNEQFF; cdr3_nt: TGTGCCAGCAGCTTACGTGCGATGAGCTCCTACAATGAGCAGTTCTTC
clone_size: .; j_call: TRBJ2-7; cdr3_length: 15; d_call: TRBD2; v_call: TRBV11-2; cdr3_aa: CASSSGTSRTYEQYF; cdr3_nt: TGTGCCAGCAGCAGCGGGACTAGCAGAACGTACGAGCAGTACTTC
clone_size: .; j_call: TRBJ1-2; cdr3_length: 14; d_call: .; v_call: TRBV7-9; cdr3_aa: CASSFFPNRLGYTF; cdr3_nt: TGTGCCAGCAGCTTTTTCCCGAACAGATTGGGCTACACCTTC
clone_size: .; j_call: TRBJ1-1; cdr3_length: 14; d_call: .; v_call: TRBV18; cdr3_aa: CASSPQQGWVEAFF; cdr3_nt: TGTGCCAGCTCACCACAGCAGGGTTGGGTTGAAGCTTTCTTT
clone_size: .; j_call: TRBJ1-2; cdr3_length: 14; d_call: TRBD1; v_call: TRBV9; cdr3_aa: CASGPGTGGLGYTF; cdr3_nt: TGTGCCAGTGGACCCGGGACAGGGGGCTTGGGCTACACCTTC
clone_size: .; j_call: TRBJ2-3; cdr3_length: 15; d_call: TRBD2; v_call: TRBV5-1; cdr3_aa: CASSSLAGGPDTQYF; cdr3_nt: TGCGCCAGCAGCTCACTAGCGGGGGGGCCGGATACGCAGTATTTT
clone_size: .; j_call: TRBJ2-5; cdr3_length: 15; d_call: TRBD2; v_call: TRBV7-2; cdr3_aa: CASSLSGGPGETQYF; cdr3_nt: TGTGCCAGCAGCTTATCGGGAGGGCCGGGAGAGACCCAGTACTTC
clone_size: .; j_call: TRBJ2-3; cdr3_length: 15; d_call: TRBD1; v_call: TRBV19; cdr3_aa: CASRQGRGSTDTQYF; cdr3_nt: TGTGCCAGCAGACAGGGAAGGGGTTCGACAGATACGCAGTATTTT
clone_size: .; j_call: TRBJ1-2; cdr3_length: 15; d_call: .; v_call: TRBV7-8; cdr3_aa: CASSPSRGERNGYTF; cdr3_nt: TGTGCCAGCAGCCCGTCCCGGGGGGAAAGGAATGGCTACACCTTC
clone_size: .; j_call: TRBJ2-7; cdr3_length: 16; d_call: TRBD2; v_call: TRBV6-2/TRBV6-3; cdr3_aa: CASSYSRGTSGNEQYF; cdr3_nt: TGTGCCAGCAGTTACTCCCGAGGAACTAGCGGGAACGAGCAGTACTTC
clone_size: .; j_call: TRBJ2-1; cdr3_length: 14; d_call: TRBD2; v_call: TRBV5-1; cdr3_aa: CASSLGGGYNEQFF; cdr3_nt: TGCGCCAGCAGCTTGGGCGGGGGTTACAATGAGCAGTTCTTC
clone_size: .; j_call: TRBJ1-4; cdr3_length: 15; d_call: TRBD1; v_call: TRBV3-1/TRBV3-2; cdr3_aa: CASSIRGTGSEKLFF; cdr3_nt: TGTGCCAGCAGCATCCGGGGGACAGGGAGTGAAAAACTGTTTTTT
clone_size: .; j_call: TRBJ2-7; cdr3_length: 12; d_call: .; v_call: TRBV12-3/TRBV12-4; cdr3_aa: CASSSGVAAQYF; cdr3_nt: TGTGCCAGCAGCTCCGGGGTTGCCGCGCAGTACTTC
clone_size: .; j_call: TRBJ2-7; cdr3_length: 11; d_call: .; v_call: TRBV6-5; cdr3_aa: CASISSDIQYF; cdr3_nt: TGTGCCAGCATTAGTTCGGACATCCAGTACTTC
clone_size: .; j_call: TRBJ1-2; cdr3_length: 13; d_call: TRBD1; v_call: TRBV7-2; cdr3_aa: CASRRGQGDGYTF; cdr3_nt: TGTGCCAGCAGGCGAGGACAGGGCGATGGCTACACCTTC
clone_size: .; j_call: TRBJ2-5; cdr3_length: 14; d_call: TRBD2; v_call: TRBV2; cdr3_aa: CASRSGTTQETQYF; cdr3_nt: TGTGCCAGCAGATCCGGGACTACCCAAGAGACCCAGTACTTC
clone_size: .; j_call: TRBJ1-5; cdr3_length: 14; d_call: TRBD1; v_call: TRBV7-2; cdr3_aa: CASSLTGLNQPQHF; cdr3_nt: TGTGCCAGCAGCCTGACAGGGCTCAATCAGCCCCAGCATTTT
clone_size: .; j_call: TRBJ2-2; cdr3_length: 18; d_call: TRBD1; v_call: TRBV18; cdr3_aa: CASSLFSPGQGNAGELFF; cdr3_nt: TGTGCCAGCTCACTTTTTTCCCCGGGACAGGGGAACGCCGGGGAGCTGTTTTTT
clone_size: .; j_call: TRBJ1-1; cdr3_length: 14; d_call: .; v_call: TRBV5-1; cdr3_aa: CASSLVRENAEAFF; cdr3_nt: TGCGCCAGCAGCTTGGTGCGGGAGAACGCTGAAGCTTTCTTT
clone_size: once; j_call: TRBJ2-1; cdr3_length: 13; d_call: .; v_call: TRBV24-1; cdr3_aa: CAISTGSYNEQFF; cdr3_nt: TGTGCCATCTCGACAGGCTCCTACAATGAGCAGTTCTTC
clone_size: .; j_call: TRBJ1-1; cdr3_length: 16; d_call: TRBD1; v_call: TRBV6-6; cdr3_aa: CASTLADRNLNTEAFF; cdr3_nt: TGTGCCAGCACCCTGGCGGACAGGAATTTGAACACTGAAGCTTTCTTT
clone_size: .; j_call: TRBJ1-4; cdr3_length: 14; d_call: .; v_call: TRBV2; cdr3_aa: CASSVWKTGEKLFF; cdr3_nt: TGTGCCAGCAGTGTTTGGAAAACGGGGGAAAAACTGTTTTTT
clone_size: .; j_call: TRBJ1-2; cdr3_length: 14; d_call: .; v_call: TRBV7-2; cdr3_aa: CASSLDGGGYGYTF; cdr3_nt: TGTGCCAGCAGCTTAGACGGGGGAGGCTATGGCTACACCTTC
clone_size: .; j_call: TRBJ1-6; cdr3_length: 14; d_call: TRBD1; v_call: TRBV6-2/TRBV6-3; cdr3_aa: CASSRTGGRSPLHF; cdr3_nt: TGTGCCAGCAGCAGGACAGGGGGTCGGTCACCCCTCCACTTT
clone_size: .; j_call: TRBJ2-2; cdr3_length: 13; d_call: .; v_call: TRBV11-2; cdr3_aa: CASSLGVAGELFF; cdr3_nt: TGTGCCAGCAGCTTAGGAGTGGCCGGGGAGCTGTTTTTT
clone_size: .; j_call: TRBJ2-3; cdr3_length: 19; d_call: TRBD2; v_call: TRBV9; cdr3_aa: CASSVLPRTSGGATDTQYF; cdr3_nt: TGTGCCAGCAGCGTATTACCCCGGACTAGCGGGGGAGCCACAGATACGCAGTATTTT
clone_size: .; j_call: TRBJ1-5; cdr3_length: 14; d_call: .; v_call: TRBV19; cdr3_aa: CASSIDRNNQPQHF; cdr3_nt: TGTGCCAGTAGTATAGATAGAAACAATCAGCCCCAGCATTTT
clone_size: once; j_call: TRBJ1-2; cdr3_length: 14; d_call: TRBD1; v_call: TRBV5-6; cdr3_aa: CASSLDRGIYGYTF; cdr3_nt: TGTGCCAGCAGCTTGGACAGGGGGATTTATGGCTACACCTTC
clone_size: .; j_call: TRBJ2-5; cdr3_length: 16; d_call: TRBD1; v_call: TRBV7-2; cdr3_aa: CASSRGPTGGQETQYF; cdr3_nt: TGTGCCAGCAGCCGGGGGCCAACAGGGGGCCAAGAGACCCAGTACTTC
clone_size: .; j_call: TRBJ1-4; cdr3_length: 14; d_call: TRBD1; v_call: TRBV19; cdr3_aa: CASSTGQGAEKLFF; cdr3_nt: TGTGCCAGTAGTACGGGACAGGGTGCCGAAAAACTGTTTTTT
clone_size: .; j_call: TRBJ1-6; cdr3_length: 15; d_call: .; v_call: TRBV7-3; cdr3_aa: CASSSRHADNSPLHF; cdr3_nt: TGTGCCAGCAGCTCCCGACATGCTGATAATTCACCCCTCCACTTT
clone_size: .; j_call: TRBJ1-5; cdr3_length: 17; d_call: TRBD1; v_call: TRBV6-1; cdr3_aa: CASSAGTGGPGNQPQHF; cdr3_nt: TGTGCCAGCAGTGCCGGGACAGGGGGTCCGGGCAATCAGCCCCAGCATTTT
clone_size: .; j_call: TRBJ2-5; cdr3_length: 16; d_call: .; v_call: TRBV7-6; cdr3_aa: CASSLIPPAGQETQYF; cdr3_nt: TGTGCCAGCAGCTTAATTCCCCCAGCGGGTCAAGAGACCCAGTACTTC
clone_size: .; j_call: TRBJ1-2; cdr3_length: 14; d_call: TRBD1; v_call: TRBV29-1; cdr3_aa: CSVDPSDRNYGYTF; cdr3_nt: TGCAGCGTTGACCCCTCGGACAGGAACTATGGCTACACCTTC
clone_size: .; j_call: TRBJ1-4; cdr3_length: 14; d_call: TRBD1; v_call: TRBV7-2; cdr3_aa: CASSQQGAREKLFF; cdr3_nt: TGTGCCAGCAGCCAACAGGGGGCGCGTGAAAAACTGTTTTTT
clone_size: once; j_call: TRBJ2-1; cdr3_length: 15; d_call: TRBD1; v_call: TRBV19; cdr3_aa: CASTSGETGRNEQFF; cdr3_nt: TGTGCCAGTACCTCCGGGGAGACAGGGCGCAATGAGCAGTTCTTC
clone_size: .; j_call: TRBJ1-3; cdr3_length: 15; d_call: TRBD1; v_call: TRBV5-1; cdr3_aa: CASSFSGGSGNTIYF; cdr3_nt: TGCGCCAGCAGCTTTTCAGGGGGCAGTGGAAACACCATATATTTT
clone_size: .; j_call: TRBJ2-7; cdr3_length: 14; d_call: TRBD2; v_call: TRBV30; cdr3_aa: CAWSESGGSYEQYF; cdr3_nt: TGTGCCTGGAGTGAAAGCGGGGGCTCCTACGAGCAGTACTTC
clone_size: .; j_call: TRBJ1-4; cdr3_length: 15; d_call: .; v_call: TRBV4-3; cdr3_aa: CASSQTQAGRVKLFF; cdr3_nt: TGCGCCAGCAGCCAAACCCAAGCGGGTAGGGTAAAACTGTTTTTT
clone_size: .; j_call: TRBJ2-3; cdr3_length: 15; d_call: TRBD2; v_call: TRBV28; cdr3_aa: CASSSLPGLNPSQYF; cdr3_nt: TGTGCCAGCAGTTCCCTCCCGGGACTAAATCCTTCGCAGTATTTT
clone_size: few; j_call: TRBJ2-2; cdr3_length: 15; d_call: .; v_call: TRBV6-2/TRBV6-3; cdr3_aa: CASSLGLGLTGELFF; cdr3_nt: TGTGCCAGCAGCCTGGGGCTAGGCTTAACCGGGGAGCTGTTTTTT
clone_size: .; j_call: TRBJ1-5; cdr3_length: 14; d_call: .; v_call: TRBV7-2; cdr3_aa: CASSLGDRNQPQHF; cdr3_nt: TGTGCCAGCAGCTTAGGCGACAGGAATCAGCCCCAGCATTTT